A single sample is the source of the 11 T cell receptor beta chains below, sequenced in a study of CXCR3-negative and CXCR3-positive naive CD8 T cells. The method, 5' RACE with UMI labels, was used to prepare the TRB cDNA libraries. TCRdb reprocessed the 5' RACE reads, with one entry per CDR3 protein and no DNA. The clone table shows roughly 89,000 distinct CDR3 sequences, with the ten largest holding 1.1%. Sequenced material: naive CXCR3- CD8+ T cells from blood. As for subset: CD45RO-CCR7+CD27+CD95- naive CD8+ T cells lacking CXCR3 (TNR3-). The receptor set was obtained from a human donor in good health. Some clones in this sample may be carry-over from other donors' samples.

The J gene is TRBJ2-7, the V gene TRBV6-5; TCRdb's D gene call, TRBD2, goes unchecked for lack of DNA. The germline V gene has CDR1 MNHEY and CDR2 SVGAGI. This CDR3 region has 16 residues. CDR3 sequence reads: CASSYSEREGPYEQYF.

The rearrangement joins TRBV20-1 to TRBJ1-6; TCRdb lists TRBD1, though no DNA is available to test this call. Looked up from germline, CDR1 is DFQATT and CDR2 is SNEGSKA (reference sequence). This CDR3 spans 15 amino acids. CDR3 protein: CSALAPDAYNSPLHF.

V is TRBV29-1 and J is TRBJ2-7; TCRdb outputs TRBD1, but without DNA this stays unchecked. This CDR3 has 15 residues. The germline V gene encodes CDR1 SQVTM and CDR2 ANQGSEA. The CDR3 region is CSVELGTGSPYEQYF.

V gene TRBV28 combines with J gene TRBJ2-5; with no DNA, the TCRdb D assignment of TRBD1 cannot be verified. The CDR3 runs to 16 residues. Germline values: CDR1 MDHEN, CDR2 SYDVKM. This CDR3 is CASRPPGQTYQETQYF.

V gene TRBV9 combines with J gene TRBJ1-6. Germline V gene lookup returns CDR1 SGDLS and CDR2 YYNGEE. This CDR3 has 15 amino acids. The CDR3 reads CASSVDSSYNSPLHF.

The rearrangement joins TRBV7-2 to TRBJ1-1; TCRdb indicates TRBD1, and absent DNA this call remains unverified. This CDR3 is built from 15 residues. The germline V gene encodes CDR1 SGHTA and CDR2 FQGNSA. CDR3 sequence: CASSLSKGGGTEAFF.

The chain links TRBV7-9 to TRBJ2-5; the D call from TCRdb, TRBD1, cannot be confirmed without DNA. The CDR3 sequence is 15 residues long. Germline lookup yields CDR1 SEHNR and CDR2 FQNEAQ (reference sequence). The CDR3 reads CASTSDREGQETQYF.

The CDR3 is CSVEVMDNSYEQYF. The chain carries TRBV29-1 and TRBJ2-7; TCRdb's D call, TRBD1, is unchecked because there is no DNA. Germline assignment: CDR1 SQVTM and CDR2 ANQGSEA. The CDR3 runs to 14 residues.

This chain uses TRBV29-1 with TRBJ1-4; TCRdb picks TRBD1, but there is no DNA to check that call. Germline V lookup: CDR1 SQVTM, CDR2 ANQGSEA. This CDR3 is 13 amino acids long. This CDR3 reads CSGTDTRLRKLFF. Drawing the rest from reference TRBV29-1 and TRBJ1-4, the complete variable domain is SAVISQKPSRDICQRGTSLTIQCQVDSQVTMMFWYRQQPGQSLTLIATANQGSEATYESGFVIDKFPISRPNLTFSTLTVSNMSPEDSSIYLCSGTDTRLRKLFFGSGTQLSVL.

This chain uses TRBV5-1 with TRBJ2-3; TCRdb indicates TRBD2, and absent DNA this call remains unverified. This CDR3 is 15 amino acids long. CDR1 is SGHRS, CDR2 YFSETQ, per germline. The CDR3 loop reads CASSSYAGDGDTQYF.

This chain's CDR3 is CASSFGDVQTQYF. The chain uses TRBV7-2 and TRBJ2-5. This CDR3 has 13 residues. Looked up from germline, CDR1 is SGHTA and CDR2 is FQGNSA. The full variable domain, completed using reference TRBV7-2 and TRBJ2-5, is GAGVSQSPSNKVTEKGKDVELRCDPISGHTALYWYRQSLGQGLEFLIYFQGNSAPDKSGLPSDRFSAERTGGSVSTLTIQRTQQEDSAVYLCASSFGDVQTQYFGPGTRLLVL.